What follows are 30 T cell receptor beta chains derived from one specimen sequenced in a study of cytomegalovirus exposure and HLA in healthy donors. PCR involved 60 Vbeta and 13 Jbeta primers. Assay: immunoSEQ multiplex PCR; the TCRdb copy retains only in-frame clones and omits some. This repertoire shows 150,000 or so clones, around 80% found once; its top ten account for 9.5% to 15%. Sample: PBMCs. Receptor source: a man aged 30 to 39 in good health and CMV-seropositive.

The chain links TRBV6-5 to TRBJ1-4; D perhaps matches TRBD1 (6 bases). Germline CDR1 MNHEY, CDR2 SVGAGI. Trimming shortened V by 8 bases and J by 4 bases, and 11 bases separated the two germline ends. CDR3 length equals 13 residues. The CDR3 here is CASQGLLNEKLFF. The CDR3, as DNA: TGTGCCAGCCAGGGGTTACTTAATGAAAAACTGTTTTTT.

The chain uses TRBV7-2 and TRBJ1-1; D ambiguous. The germline V gene encodes CDR1 SGHTA and CDR2 FQGNSA. The CDR3 sequence is 14 residues long. Trimming cost V 5 bases and J 4 bases, with 14 bases left between them. CDR3: CASSPTGMGTEAFF. CDR3 nucleotide sequence: TGTGCCAGCAGCCCGACCGGGATGGGCACTGAAGCTTTCTTT.

This clone was detected once. Within the sample, other DNA sequences also encode this same CDR3. The chain links TRBV4-2 to TRBJ2-7; TRBD1 aligns across 10 bases. Per germline, CDR1 LGHNA and CDR2 YNFKEQ. The CDR3 runs to 16 residues. V was pared by 1 base and J by 7 bases, with 10 bases of the junction left unmatched. The CDR3 bases are TGTGCCAGCAGCCAAGTAATAGGGGACAGGGGCTCTGAGCAGTACTTC. It translates to CASSQVIGDRGSEQYF.

The chain uses TRBV9 and TRBJ2-2; TRBD2 aligns across 7 bases. Losses at the gene ends were 4 bases for V and 2 bases for J; bases not matched to a gene: 5. Looked up from germline, CDR1 is SGDLS and CDR2 is YYNGEE. The CDR3 runs to 15 residues. CDR3 sequence reads: CASSLSGLNTGELFF. CDR3 nucleotide sequence: TGTGCCAGCAGCCTATCGGGACTAAACACCGGGGAGCTGTTTTTT.

The gene calls are TRBV11-2 and TRBJ2-1; 8 bases map to TRBD2. This CDR3 comprises 15 residues. The germline gives CDR1 SGHAT, CDR2 FQNNGV. Trimming cost V 7 bases and J 4 bases; bases outside gene matches: 9. The CDR3: CASISAGGIYNEQFF. As DNA, the CDR3 is TGTGCCAGCATAAGCGCGGGAGGTATTTACAATGAGCAGTTCTTC. The full variable domain, in which reference TRBV11-2 and TRBJ2-1 provide the parts outside the CDR3, is EAGVAQSPRYKIIEKRQSVAFWCNPISGHATLYWYQQILGQGPKLLIQFQNNGVVDDSQLPKDRFSAERLKGVDSTLKIQPAKLEDSAVYLCASISAGGIYNEQFFGPGTRLTVL.

This clone was seen a handful of times. V usage is TRBV28 and J usage is TRBJ2-1; D is undetermined. Deletions cut 3 bases from V and 7 bases from J, with 16 bases between. Germline V CDR1 and CDR2: MDHEN, SYDVKM. The CDR3 covers 15 residues. The CDR3 here is CASSLRSRPQNEQFF. CDR3 coding DNA: TGTGCCAGCAGTTTGCGGTCTCGCCCTCAGAATGAGCAGTTCTTC.

This chain uses TRBV11-2 with TRBJ2-7; D might be TRBD2 (6 bases). Per germline, CDR1 SGHAT and CDR2 FQNNGV. Trimming left V 4 bases short and J 3 bases short, with 16 bases between. CDR3 length equals 15 residues. As DNA, the CDR3 is TGTGCCAGCAGCTGGCGGGGAGGTTTTAGCTACGAGCAGTACTTC. Translated, it gives CASSWRGGFSYEQYF.

J is TRBJ1-1 and V is TRBV28; 7 bases are shared with TRBD1. The CDR3 is 12 residues long. Germline CDR1 is MDHEN and CDR2 is SYDVKM. The CDR3 region is CASTGSNTEAFF. As DNA, the CDR3 is TGTGCTTCGACAGGGTCGAACACTGAAGCTTTCTTT. The variable domain in full, with the rest retrieved from reference TRBV28 and TRBJ1-1, is DVKVTQSSRYLVKRTGEKVFLECVQDMDHENMFWYRQDPGLGLRLIYFSYDVKMKEKGDIPEGYSVSREKKERFSLILESASTNQTSMYLCASTGSNTEAFFGQGTRLTVV.

There are a few counts of this clone. The J gene is TRBJ1-1, the V gene TRBV5-4, with 8 bases aligning to TRBD1. V shed 4 bases, J shed 7 bases, and the junction held 3 bases outside the gene matches. The CDR3 has 12 amino acids. CDR1 and CDR2 from the germline V gene are SGHNT and YYREEE (reference sequence). CDR3 DNA: TGTGCCAGCAGCACCGGACAGGGTGAAGCTTTCTTT. This sequence encodes CASSTGQGEAFF.

This rearrangement joins TRBV19 to TRBJ2-2; a possible D gene is TRBD2 (6 bases). The CDR3 loop spans 14 amino acids. V was clipped by 7 bases and J by 2 bases, with 11 bases between them. Per germline, CDR1 LNHDA and CDR2 SQIVND (reference sequence). The CDR3 loop reads CASKGGLNTGELFF. The CDR3 bases are TGTGCCAGTAAGGGAGGCCTTAACACCGGGGAGCTGTTTTTT.

The DNA for the CDR3 is TGCGCCAGCAGTGAGAGGGCTTCCCTAGGACTTGGGGAGACCCAGTACTTC. Translated: CASSERASLGLGETQYF. The genes are TRBV10-1 and TRBJ2-5; D is perhaps TRBD2 (5 bases). The CDR3 loop spans 17 amino acids. V gave up 2 bases and J gave up 5 bases, with 21 bases separating them. Germline assignment: CDR1 WNHNN and CDR2 SYGVQD (reference sequence).

The chain is built from TRBV6-1 and TRBJ1-2; 9 bases are a match to TRBD1. V lost 5 bases and J lost 8; bases outside the gene matches: 9. This CDR3 is 14 amino acids long. Per germline, CDR1 MNHNS and CDR2 SASEGT. CDR3: CASSPTRDREGYTF. The CDR3, as DNA: TGTGCCAGCAGTCCAACCAGGGACAGGGAAGGCTACACCTTC.

The chain carries TRBV10-3 and TRBJ2-1; TRBD2 agrees at 8 bases. Germline V gives CDR1 ENHRY, CDR2 SYGVKD. This CDR3 contains 15 residues. Unmatched junction bases numbered 4, after V lost 3 bases and J lost 3 bases. The chain's CDR3 is CAISDLREGYNEQFF. The CDR3 DNA reads TGTGCCATCAGTGATTTACGGGAGGGCTACAATGAGCAGTTCTTC.

The sample holds a few counts of this clone. This chain uses TRBV5-4 with TRBJ2-3; the match to TRBD2 covers 14 bases. CDR1 SGHNT and CDR2 YYREEE come from the germline V gene (reference sequence). Trimming took 3 bases from V and 2 from J; bases not matched to a gene: 8. The CDR3 runs 18 residues. The CDR3 DNA reads as TGTGCCAGCAGCTCAGCCGGGACTAGCGGGAGTTTCACAGATACGCAGTATTTT. The encoded protein is CASSSAGTSGSFTDTQYF.

The genes are TRBV14 and TRBJ2-3; a weak D match, TRBD2 (6 bases). Per germline, CDR1 SGHDN and CDR2 FVKESK. Deletions cut 1 base from V and 7 bases from J, with 6 bases between. CDR3 length: 12 amino acids. The CDR3, as DNA: TGTGCCAGCAGCCAAGGCGGGAATACGCAGTATTTT. Protein sequence: CASSQGGNTQYF.

Only a few counts were recorded for this clone. The genes are TRBV10-3 and TRBJ2-7; 10 nucleotides align to TRBD1. CDR3 length equals 18 residues. V dropped 0 bases and J dropped 2; count of bases not matched to a gene: 10. Looked up from germline, CDR1 is ENHRY and CDR2 is SYGVKD. In DNA, the CDR3 is TGTGCCATCAGTGAGTCGACAGGGGGCGGCCTAGGGGCCTACGAGCAGTACTTC. This encodes CAISESTGGGLGAYEQYF.

The rearrangement joins TRBV18 to TRBJ2-7; possible D gene TRBD2, 6 bases. V was pared by 3 bases and J by 4 bases, with 16 bases between. The CDR3 has 15 residues. CDR1 is KGHSH and CDR2 is LQKENI in the germline V gene. Written as DNA, the CDR3 is TGTGCCAGCTCACCCACCACTGGGACTGATTACGAGCAGTACTTC. Its translation: CASSPTTGTDYEQYF.

This clone was counted once. DNA of the CDR3: TGTGCCAGCAGCCTCACTAGCGGGTTATTCTCCTACGAGCAGTACTTC. Translating gives CASSLTSGLFSYEQYF. The chain is built from TRBV5-8 and TRBJ2-5; 9 positions agree with TRBD2. The DNA end is a closer match to TRBJ2-7, so the J assignment may be wrong. The CDR3 consists of 16 residues. CDR1 SGHTS and CDR2 YDEGEE come from the germline V gene.

The chain combines TRBV5-4 with TRBJ1-1; D not resolved. Trimming left V 3 bases short and J 2 bases short, with 8 bases between. Germline assignment: CDR1 SGHNT and CDR2 YYREEE (reference sequence). The CDR3 extends over 13 amino acids. The CDR3 nucleotides are TGTGCCAGCAGCTCCCGGGAAAACACTGAAGCTTTCTTT. Translating gives CASSSRENTEAFF.

This clone turned up a few times. The chain couples TRBV30 to TRBJ1-1; perhaps TRBD1 as D (6 bases). V gave up 2 bases and J gave up 8 bases, with 15 bases separating them. CDR1 GTSNPN and CDR2 SVGIG come from the germline V gene (reference sequence). This CDR3 contains 13 residues. The CDR3 spells CAWSLNRDSEAFF. The CDR3 DNA is TGTGCCTGGAGTCTCAACAGGGATTCGGAAGCTTTCTTT.

In the case of this clone: Other DNA sequences within the sample encode an identical CDR3. The chain recombines TRBV27 with TRBJ2-1; D perhaps matches TRBD2 (6 bases). This CDR3 has 15 amino acids. Germline CDR1 MNHEY, CDR2 SMNVEV (reference sequence). Trimming left V 6 bases short and J 0 bases short, with 12 bases between. CDR3 sequence: CASSGGSGSYNEQFF. CDR3 coding DNA: TGTGCCAGCAGCGGGGGATCGGGCTCCTACAATGAGCAGTTCTTC.

This clone was observed a handful of times. This chain joins TRBV4-1 and TRBJ1-1; D remains unclear. This CDR3 is 15 amino acids long. The ends were cut back, 0 bases at V and 1 base at J, with 9 bases in the middle. CDR1 and CDR2 (germline): MGHRA, YSYEKL. Written as DNA, the CDR3 is TGCGCCAGCAGCCAAGAATGGGAGACGAACACTGAAGCTTTCTTT. It translates to CASSQEWETNTEAFF.

V and J are TRBV27 and TRBJ2-3; TRBD2 is a possible D gene (6 bases). Trimming removed 10 bases at V and 2 bases at J, with 16 bases between. There are 14 residues in the CDR3. Germline CDR1 and CDR2: MNHEY and SMNVEV (reference sequence). Here the CDR3 reads CATTRLGNTDTQYF. DNA of the CDR3: TGTGCCACCACCAGACTAGGAAACACAGATACGCAGTATTTT.

This clone showed up just once. The V gene is TRBV7-9, the J gene TRBJ2-3, with 12 bases lining up with TRBD2. Germline V CDR1 and CDR2: SEHNR, FQNEAQ (reference sequence). Trimming cost V 4 bases and J 9 bases; bases outside gene matches: 5. The CDR3 is made up of 14 amino acids. The CDR3 region has the DNA TGTGCCAGCAGCTCCACGGGGACTAGCGGGACGCAGTATTTT. Translating gives CASSSTGTSGTQYF.

This clone has only one observation. J is TRBJ2-3 and V is TRBV27; D may be TRBD1 (6 bases). Germline V lookup: CDR1 MNHEY, CDR2 SMNVEV (reference sequence). Trimming took off 6 bases at V and 6 bases at J, with 19 bases between the two ends. The CDR3 spans 15 residues. CDR3 coding DNA: TGTGCCAGCAGGCCCTTGGGGGCCCCGGCCGATACGCAGTATTTT. Translating it yields CASRPLGAPADTQYF.

This clone was observed a few times. The chain carries TRBV4-2 and TRBJ2-2, with D maybe TRBD1 (7 bases). CDR3 length: 21 residues. V dropped 4 bases and J dropped 9 bases, with 36 bases sitting between them. CDR1 is LGHNA and CDR2 is YNFKEQ in the germline V gene. CDR3 amino acids: CASSPYRGMGSFGRSGRELFF. The CDR3 region has the DNA TGTGCCAGCAGCCCTTACAGGGGCATGGGGAGTTTCGGGAGAAGCGGCCGGGAGCTGTTTTTT.

This rearrangement joins TRBV5-4 to TRBJ2-1, with 14 bases identical to TRBD2. Germline lookup yields CDR1 SGHNT and CDR2 YYREEE (reference sequence). V trimming: 6 bases; J trimming: 7 bases; junction bases outside the gene matches: 6. The CDR3 is 15 residues long. CDR3 sequence reads: CASMEGLAGVNEQFF. CDR3 nucleotides: TGTGCCAGCATGGAGGGACTAGCGGGAGTAAATGAGCAGTTCTTC.

The chain links TRBV7-9 to TRBJ2-4; TRBD2 agrees at 10 bases. Trimming at V came to 4 bases and at J to 3 bases, leaving 6 bases not matched to a gene. Germline CDR1 and CDR2: SEHNR and FQNEAQ (reference sequence). The CDR3 is 16 amino acids. The CDR3: CASSSLTSGFKNIQYF. Here the CDR3 DNA reads TGTGCCAGCAGCTCCCTGACTAGCGGGTTCAAAAACATTCAGTACTTC. Filled out from reference TRBV7-9 and TRBJ2-4, the complete variable domain reads DTGVSQNPRHKITKRGQNVTFRCDPISEHNRLYWYRQTLGQGPEFLTYFQNEAQLEKSRLLSDRFSAERPKGSFSTLEIQRTEQGDSAMYLCASSSLTSGFKNIQYFGAGTRLSVL.

This rearrangement joins TRBV25-1 to TRBJ1-2; 7 bases fit TRBD1. The CDR3 consists of 14 residues. The germline V gene encodes CDR1 MGHDK and CDR2 SYGVNS. The ends lost 6 bases at V and 7 bases at J; junction bases unmatched: 11. CDR3 DNA: TGTGCCAGCAGACCGACAGGGCAAGGATCTGGCTACACCTTC. Translated, it gives CASRPTGQGSGYTF.

The V gene is TRBV19, the J gene TRBJ2-2; 7 nucleotides line up with TRBD2. The V and J ends lost 5 bases and 3 bases, in that order; junction bases with no gene match: 12. Germline V gene sequence: CDR1 LNHDA, CDR2 SQIVND (reference sequence). The CDR3 extends over 17 amino acids. CDR3 bases: TGTGCCAGTAGTCTGTTCTCAGCGGGACCAGACACCGGGGAGCTGTTTTTT. Its protein product is CASSLFSAGPDTGELFF.